These 28 T cell receptor beta chains were all obtained from the same sample, sequenced in a study of regulatory T cells in long-lasting Graves disease. CDR3 regions were amplified by Arm-PCR using iRepertoire HTBI primers to build TCR beta libraries. TCRdb re-analysed the multiplex PCR reads in MiXCR, keeping a single row per CDR3 protein. The table has about 470,000 distinct CDR3 sequences, less than 25% seen once; the top ten hold approximately 8%. Time point specified: persistent/refractory GD, antithyroid drugs over 5 years with positive TRAb. Scientists built the TCR library using RNA that was extracted from PBMCs. The material sequenced was peripheral blood mononuclear cells (PBMCs), taken when the disease was refractory, from a patient treated with antithyroid drugs. Receptor source: a female donor with Graves disease.

With regard to this clonotype: Given a much more abundant clone one base away, this may be a read error. This CDR3 is CASSLCGGETQYF. In nucleotides, the CDR3 is TGTGCCAGCAGTTTATGCGGGGGAGAGACCCAGTACTTC. The rearrangement links TRBV28 to TRBJ2-5; TRBD2 is a possible D gene (6 bases). There are 13 residues in the CDR3. Germline V CDR1 and CDR2: MDHEN, SYDVKM. The germline V and J ends were trimmed by 0 bases and 4 bases, with 6 bases remaining between them.

The table lists this clonotype with a few counts. The gene calls are TRBV20-1 and TRBJ1-2; D is unresolved. The germline V gene has CDR1 DFQATT and CDR2 SNEGSKA (reference sequence). V was pared by 0 bases and J by 2 bases, with 7 bases between. The CDR3 is made up of 13 amino acids. CDR3 coding DNA: TGCAGTGCTAGAGATTGGGGAAACTATGGCTACACCTTC. Amino acid sequence: CSARDWGNYGYTF.

This clonotype has a count of ten or more. V is TRBV28 and J is TRBJ2-5; weak D call: TRBD2 (5 bases). The germline V and J ends were trimmed by 2 bases and 4 bases, with 11 bases remaining between them. The CDR3 runs to 14 residues. Germline V gene lookup returns CDR1 MDHEN and CDR2 SYDVKM. CDR3 bases: TGTGCCAGCAGTTTAGACGGGATAGGAGAGACCCAGTACTTC. The encoded protein is CASSLDGIGETQYF.

In this sample, this clonotype turned up many times. This chain connects TRBV15 to TRBJ2-7; perhaps TRBD2 as D (5 bases). The CDR3 sequence is 15 residues long. V lost 0 bases and J 2 bases, leaving 11 bases between the germline ends. Germline V gene data show CDR1 as LNHNV and CDR2 as YYDKDF (reference sequence). CDR3 protein: CATSRDSAAPYEQYF. CDR3 in DNA: TGTGCCACCAGCAGAGATAGCGCAGCCCCCTACGAGCAGTACTTC.

The chain couples TRBV25-1 to TRBJ2-7; 7 bases are a match to TRBD1. The V segment lost 4 bases and the J segment 2 bases; nucleotides outside the gene matches: 8. In germline, CDR1 is MGHDK, CDR2 SYGVNS. The CDR3 has 15 amino acids. CDR3 protein: CASSGTGQLTYEQYF. In DNA form, the CDR3 reads TGTGCCAGCAGTGGCACGGGACAGCTCACCTACGAGCAGTACTTC.

This clonotype turned up a few times. The V and J genes are TRBV19 and TRBJ1-5; unclear D gene. The length of the CDR3 is 13 residues. V was trimmed by 7 bases and J by 3 bases, leaving 10 bases between them. CDR1 and CDR2 from the germline V gene are LNHDA and SQIVND (reference sequence). In DNA form, the CDR3 reads TGTGCCAGTACCGGACGGGTCAATCAGCCCCAGCATTTT. The encoded protein is CASTGRVNQPQHF.

V is TRBV28 and J is TRBJ2-5; 7 positions agree with TRBD2. Per the germline V gene, CDR1 is MDHEN and CDR2 is SYDVKM. This CDR3 region has 15 residues. With 8 bases clipped from V and 5 bases from J, the junction kept 14 bases outside the gene matches. The CDR3 coding sequence is TGTGCCAGCCGCCCCAACGGGGGGAGGCGGGAGACCCAGTACTTC. It codes for CASRPNGGRRETQYF.

This clonotype was recorded many times. The chain is built from TRBV28 and TRBJ1-5; D unresolved. The germline V gene encodes CDR1 MDHEN and CDR2 SYDVKM. The V and J ends lost 3 bases and 7 bases respectively, with 4 bases between them. The CDR3 has 11 amino acids. The CDR3 reads CASSFGQPQHF. CDR3 in DNA: TGTGCCAGCAGTTTCGGGCAGCCCCAGCATTTT.

This clonotype was counted only a few times. This chain links TRBV20-1 with TRBJ2-2; no firm D call. Germline-derived CDR1 and CDR2 are DFQATT and SNEGSKA (reference sequence). The germline V and J ends were trimmed by 5 bases and 4 bases, with 5 bases remaining between them. This CDR3 contains 11 residues. The chain's CDR3 is CSASGTGELFF. In DNA form, the CDR3 reads TGCAGTGCTTCAGGCACCGGGGAGCTGTTTTTT.

This clonotype was detected many times. V and J are TRBV5-1 and TRBJ1-2; D is unresolved. This CDR3 region has 12 residues. Trimming took 0 bases from V and 10 from J, leaving 10 bases between them. The germline V gene encodes CDR1 SGHRS and CDR2 YFSETQ. The CDR3 bases are TGCGCCAGCAGCTTGGTTCCCCCGGCCTACACCTTC. This translates into CASSLVPPAYTF.

There are many counts of this clonotype. The chain uses TRBV19 and TRBJ1-5; D call uncertain. Between the trimmed V and J ends, which lost 6 bases and 2 bases, there was a span of 11 bases. Germline V CDR1 and CDR2: LNHDA, SQIVND (reference sequence). The CDR3 length is 14 residues. CDR3 DNA: TGTGCCAGTAGGAAGTCATGGGGCAATCAGCCCCAGCATTTT. This codes for CASRKSWGNQPQHF.

V and J are TRBV28 and TRBJ1-3; tentatively, D is TRBD1 (6 bases). V lost 8 bases and J 0 bases, leaving 17 bases between the germline ends. The germline CDR1 and CDR2 sequences are MDHEN and SYDVKM. The CDR3 spans 16 residues. DNA for the CDR3: TGTGCCAGCCGGGAATCGGGACACAGCTCTGGAAACACCATATATTTT. This encodes CASRESGHSSGNTIYF.

In its sample, this clonotype was seen many times. One end of the junction fails to match germline, which may point to a read error. The CDR3 is CASSQDGTGELFF. CDR3 sequence (DNA): TGCGCCAGCAGCCAAGATGGCACCGGGGAGCTGTTTTTT. This sequence joins TRBV3-1 and TRBJ2-2; D gene ambiguous. The germline gives CDR1 LGHDT, CDR2 YNNKEL (reference sequence). This CDR3 region has 13 residues.

This clonotype was counted at least ten times. This chain joins TRBV28 and TRBJ1-2, with TRBD1 matching 9 bases. The CDR3 loop spans 16 amino acids. Germline V gene data show CDR1 as MDHEN and CDR2 as SYDVKM. Trimming cost V 1 base and J 4 bases; bases outside gene matches: 7. CDR3 in DNA: TGTGCCAGCAGTTTATACGGGACAGGGCTGGGCTATGGCTACACCTTC. Protein: CASSLYGTGLGYGYTF.

This clonotype was seen only a few times. The rearrangement links TRBV24-1 to TRBJ2-7; the match to TRBD2 covers 14 bases. Looked up from germline, CDR1 is KGHDR and CDR2 is SFDVKD. V lost 1 base, J lost 4 bases, and 2 bases stayed unmatched. CDR3 length: 16 amino acids. The CDR3 DNA reads TGTGCCACCAGTGATTTTGGGACTAGCGGGAGTTACGAGCAGTACTTC. Its translation is CATSDFGTSGSYEQYF.

A few counts support this clonotype. The chain links TRBV7-2 to TRBJ2-7; a possible D gene is TRBD1 (5 bases). The CDR3 is made up of 15 amino acids. The germline V gene has CDR1 SGHTA and CDR2 FQGNSA. Trimming took off 5 bases at V and 0 bases at J, with 14 bases between the two ends. CDR3 in amino acids: CASSLYLDISYEQYF. The CDR3 DNA sequence: TGTGCCAGCAGCCTATATCTGGACATCTCCTACGAGCAGTACTTC.

This clonotype was observed a few times. This chain links TRBV5-1 with TRBJ2-7; TRBD1 aligns across 9 bases. V lost 4 bases and J lost 5; bases outside the gene matches: 7. CDR3 length: 14 residues. CDR1 and CDR2 from the germline V gene are SGHRS and YFSETQ. The CDR3 bases are TGCGCCAGCAGCGTGGACAGGGGTTACAACGAGCAGTACTTC. Residues: CASSVDRGYNEQYF. The full variable domain, with the rest looked up from reference TRBV5-1 and TRBJ2-7, is KAGVTQTPRYLIKTRGQQVTLSCSPISGHRSVSWYQQTPGQGLQFLFEYFSETQRNKGNFPGRFSGRQFSNSRSEMNVSTLELGDSALYLCASSVDRGYNEQYFGPGTRLTVT.

This clonotype was counted many times. The genes are TRBV7-2 and TRBJ2-7; D unclear. The germline V gene encodes CDR1 SGHTA and CDR2 FQGNSA. The CDR3 extends over 15 amino acids. V lost 1 base, J lost 2 bases, and 12 bases lay in between. CDR3 DNA sequence: TGTGCCAGCAGCTTAGACCCGTTCGCAGCCTACGAGCAGTACTTC. This sequence encodes CASSLDPFAAYEQYF.

The CDR3 sequence is CASGGLGQGGTDTQYF. CDR3 in DNA: TGTGCCAGCGGGGGGCTTGGACAGGGAGGCACAGATACGCAGTATTTT. J is TRBJ2-3 and V is TRBV2; TRBD1 matches 8 bases. The CDR3 extends over 16 amino acids. Looked up from germline, CDR1 is SNHLY and CDR2 is FYNNEI. The junction had 11 bases not matched to a gene; V was cut back by 8 bases and J by 1 base.

This clonotype was seen more than once but under ten times. The chain is built from TRBV5-1 and TRBJ1-1; 12 positions match TRBD1. Germline V gene lookup returns CDR1 SGHRS and CDR2 YFSETQ. The ends lost 5 bases at V and 4 bases at J; junction bases unmatched: 6. The CDR3 totals 15 residues. This CDR3 reads CASRGTGGKSTEAFF. CDR3 coding DNA: TGCGCCAGCAGGGGGACAGGGGGCAAGAGCACTGAAGCTTTCTTT.

The chain recombines TRBV29-1 with TRBJ2-3; 8 bases fit TRBD1. The CDR3 extends over 16 amino acids. The V gene end was trimmed by 0 bases and the J gene end by 3 bases; junction bases not matched to a gene: 8. In germline, CDR1 is SQVTM, CDR2 ANQGSEA. CDR3 bases: TGCAGCGTTGAAGAGCAGACAGGGGTCCGGACAGATACGCAGTATTTT. Protein: CSVEEQTGVRTDTQYF.

V and J are TRBV11-2 and TRBJ2-3, with D uncertain. The germline CDR1 and CDR2 sequences are SGHAT and FQNNGV. V lost 5 bases and J 2 bases, leaving 8 bases between the germline ends. The CDR3 loop spans 13 amino acids. The CDR3 DNA follows: TGTGCCAGCAGCCCACAGCACACAGATACGCAGTATTTT. Translating it yields CASSPQHTDTQYF.

About this clonotype itself: This clone may be a read error of a much larger clone one base away. The genes are TRBV28 and TRBJ2-7, with TRBD2 matching over 13 bases. The germline V gene encodes CDR1 MDHEN and CDR2 SYDVKM. V lost 6 bases, J lost 6 bases, and 14 bases stayed unmatched. There are 17 residues in the CDR3. The CDR3 coding sequence is TGTGCCAGCAGCCCAGGACTAGCGGGAGTCTCTCCCTCCGAGCAGTACTTC. Protein: CASSPGLAGVSPSEQYF. Filled out from reference TRBV28 and TRBJ2-7, the complete variable domain reads DVKVTQSSRYLVKRTGEKVFLECVQDMDHENMFWYRQDPGLGLRLIYFSYDVKMKEKGDIPEGYSVSREKKERFSLILESASTNQTSMYLCASSPGLAGVSPSEQYFGPGTRLTVT.

The gene calls are TRBV20-1 and TRBJ2-5, with D possibly TRBD2 on 6 matching bases. The CDR3 runs to 12 residues. V lost 5 bases to trimming and J lost 5 bases, with 12 bases between them. From germline, CDR1 is DFQATT and CDR2 SNEGSKA (reference sequence). DNA of the CDR3: TGCAGTGCTTTGCGACTAGGCGAGACCCAGTACTTC. Protein product: CSALRLGETQYF.

The V call is TRBV3-1, the J call TRBJ2-7, with a weak D call TRBD2 (7 bases). In germline, CDR1 is LGHDT, CDR2 YNNKEL (reference sequence). V was shortened by 4 bases and J by 0 bases, with 13 bases between the two germline ends. CDR3 size: 15 residues. Here the CDR3 DNA reads TGTGCCAGCAGCCCCGGGGCGGGGGCCTCCTACGAGCAGTACTTC. It specifies CASSPGAGASYEQYF.

Only a few counts were recorded for this clonotype. The V and J genes are TRBV13 and TRBJ1-2; D is unclear. V lost 5 bases to trimming and J lost 6 bases, with 19 bases between them. This CDR3 is built from 15 residues. Germline CDR1 and CDR2: PRHDT and FYEKMQ (reference sequence). The CDR3 loop is CASSLGVRVPHGYTF. The DNA for the CDR3 is TGTGCCAGCAGCCTCGGCGTACGGGTCCCCCATGGCTACACCTTC.

This clonotype was found a few times. The chain carries TRBV29-1 and TRBJ2-2; D not resolved. The length of the CDR3 is 15 residues. The V end lost 7 bases, the J end lost 4 bases, and 19 bases lay between the germline ends. The germline V gene encodes CDR1 SQVTM and CDR2 ANQGSEA. The CDR3 region has the DNA TGCAGCGCAGGTCGTCACCCCCCCGGCACCGGGGAGCTGTTTTTT. Encoded protein: CSAGRHPPGTGELFF.

This clonotype was counted ten times or more. The chain employs TRBV20-1 and TRBJ2-7, with D perhaps matching TRBD2 (6 bases). The length of the CDR3 is 12 residues. V was trimmed by 3 bases and J by 4 bases, leaving 10 bases between them. CDR1 and CDR2 from the germline V gene are DFQATT and SNEGSKA (reference sequence). CDR3 residues: CSASRGTYEQYF. The CDR3, as DNA: TGCAGTGCTAGCCGGGGGACTTACGAGCAGTACTTC.